This is a list of T cell receptor beta chains from one sample in a study of T cell repertoires in cytomegalovirus infection. Via MiXCR, TCRdb re-called the reads, giving one row per CDR3 protein. The sample holds approximately 990,000 distinct CDR3 sequences, approximately 31% seen once. Their cognate antigens are unknown. The sample consisted of cultured CD8+ T cells from PBMCs, taken from culture after CMV antigen stimulation. The receptors were sampled from a human donor in good health (CMV status not recorded). Some clones in this sample may be carry-over from other donors' samples. Both conserved end residues are part of each CDR3. The D gene is left open where the match is weak. Not every row has a clone size; where given, it reads once, few, many or a size class.

CDR3nt	CDR3aa	abundance	v_gene	d_gene	j_gene
TGCAGTGCCCCTGGTACGATAGCGGGGGGAAGGTACAATGAGCAGTTCTTC	CSAPGTIAGGRYNEQFF	few	TRBV20-1	TRBD2	TRBJ2-1
TGTGCCAGCAGCCAAGGAGCGGGGGGCCGCACAGATACGCAGTATTTT	CASSQGAGGRTDTQYF	NA	TRBV3-1	TRBD2	TRBJ2-3
TGTGCCAGCACCCCGCGAGTCACGGGCCGGACTGAAGCTTTCTTT	CASTPRVTGRTEAFF	few	TRBV28	NA	TRBJ1-1
TGTGCCAGCAGCTTAAGTGGATCGGGGTATGGCTACACCTTC	CASSLSGSGYGYTF	NA	TRBV7-3	NA	TRBJ1-2
TGTGCCAGCAGTCCCTCAGGGGCCCCAGGGGAGCTGTTTTTT	CASSPSGAPGELFF	few	TRBV6-5	NA	TRBJ2-2
TGTGCCAGCACCCGCAACGGACTAGTAACGAACACCGGGGAGCTGTTTTTT	CASTRNGLVTNTGELFF	NA	TRBV6-2/TRBV6-3	TRBD2	TRBJ2-2
TGTGCTAGTGCCCTAGGGGGTTTTACCGGGGAGCTGTTTTTT	CASALGGFTGELFF	NA	TRBV12-5	NA	TRBJ2-2
TGCGCCAGCAGCCGGTCTAGCGGGGGAAGCCAAGAGACCCAGTACTTC	CASSRSSGGSQETQYF	NA	TRBV5-1	TRBD2	TRBJ2-5
TGTGCCAGCAGCTTTTTCACAGACAATGAGCAGTTCTTC	CASSFFTDNEQFF	many	TRBV7-2	NA	TRBJ2-1
TGTGCCAGTAGCTCCCCGGTGGTTTTCAATCAGCCCCAGCATTTT	CASSSPVVFNQPQHF	NA	TRBV19	NA	TRBJ1-5
TGTGCCAGCAGCGAGTACAGGGGCGGGAGGAATGAAAAACTGTTTTTT	CASSEYRGGRNEKLFF	NA	TRBV3-1	TRBD1	TRBJ1-4
TGTGCCAGCAGCTTGATCAATAGCGGGGCAAGGAATGAGCAGTTCTTC	CASSLINSGARNEQFF	NA	TRBV7-9	TRBD2	TRBJ2-1
TGTGCCAGTAATAGAGAGACAGACAAGACAAGCAATCAGCCCCAGCATTTT	CASNRETDKTSNQPQHF	many	TRBV19	NA	TRBJ1-5
TGTGCCAGCAGTCGACAGGGGCGGAATGAAAAACTGTTTTTT	CASSRQGRNEKLFF	NA	TRBV12-3/TRBV12-4	TRBD1	TRBJ1-4
TGTGCCAGCAGTTTTTCCCCTGAGCGGGGGAACTCAGATACGCAGTATTTT	CASSFSPERGNSDTQYF	many	TRBV12-3/TRBV12-4	TRBD2	TRBJ2-3
TGTGCCAGCAGTTTAAGGGAGGGTTGGACTGAAGCTTTCTTT	CASSLREGWTEAFF	NA	TRBV27	NA	TRBJ1-1
TGCAGTGCTAGAGATTCAGCGGGGGGGTGGGTTCTGAACACAGATACGCAGTATTTT	CSARDSAGGWVLNTDTQYF	NA	TRBV20-1	TRBD2	TRBJ2-3
TGTGCCAGCAGCCAAGATATGTCAGGGGGACCTCTCACAAACCGGAACACTGAAGCTTTCTTT	CASSQDMSGGPLTNRNTEAFF	NA	TRBV14	TRBD1	TRBJ1-1
TGTGCCAGCAGCTTACTTCGGAACACTGAAGCTTTCTTT	CASSLLRNTEAFF	many	TRBV7-3	NA	TRBJ1-1
TGTGCCAGCAGCTCAAACACCGCAAATAACACTGAAGCTTTCTTT	CASSSNTANNTEAFF	NA	TRBV7-9	NA	TRBJ1-1
TGCGCCAGCAGCCAGGATAGTGGGGGGGGGACTGAAGCTTTCTTT	CASSQDSGGGTEAFF	few	TRBV4-1	NA	TRBJ1-1
TGTGCCAGCAGCCGCCGGACAGGGGGCTCCGGGGAGCTGTTTTTT	CASSRRTGGSGELFF	few	TRBV3-1	TRBD1	TRBJ2-2
TGTGCCATCAGTGTGACGGCCGCTACACGCCGGGGGGGAGAGACCCAGTACTTC	CAISVTAATRRGGETQYF	few	TRBV10-3	TRBD2	TRBJ2-5
TGTGCCAGCATCAGGAGGGACTCCTACGAGCAGTACTTC	CASIRRDSYEQYF	NA	TRBV7-9	NA	TRBJ2-7
TGCAGTGCTAGAGTACAGGGGGCGGATGGCTACACCTTC	CSARVQGADGYTF	NA	TRBV20-1	TRBD1	TRBJ1-2
TGTGCCAGCCGGGGCGCAGGGAGGAACAATGAGCAGTTCTTC	CASRGAGRNNEQFF	many	TRBV7-6	NA	TRBJ2-1
TGTGCCAGCAGCTTACTGGCGGGTCCCAATTCACCCCTCCACTTT	CASSLLAGPNSPLHF	NA	TRBV7-3	NA	TRBJ1-6
TGTGCCAGCAGCGGGCTAGCGGGGGGACCACAAGAGACCCAGTACTTC	CASSGLAGGPQETQYF	many	TRBV9	TRBD2	TRBJ2-5
TGTGCCAGCATGACAGGGGCCCGGGATAACTATGGCTACACCTTC	CASMTGARDNYGYTF	NA	TRBV6-1	TRBD1	TRBJ1-2
TGCGCCAGCAGCCAAGAACCGATCGATCAGCCCCAGCATTTT	CASSQEPIDQPQHF	NA	TRBV4-1	NA	TRBJ1-5
TGTGCCACCAGTCGCACAGGGGTTACGCAGTATTTT	CATSRTGVTQYF	NA	TRBV24-1	TRBD1	TRBJ2-3
TGTGCCAGTACTCCGGAGGGGACCTCCTACAATGAGCAGTTCTTC	CASTPEGTSYNEQFF	few	TRBV19	NA	TRBJ2-1
TGTGCCAGCAGTTCTTTGGGGGGGGCAGTTGGCTACACCTTC	CASSSLGGAVGYTF	NA	TRBV6-5	NA	TRBJ1-2
TGCGCCAGCAGTCGACTAGCGAACTCTGGGGGGGCCAACGTCCTGACTTTC	CASSRLANSGGANVLTF	NA	TRBV5-1	TRBD2	TRBJ2-6
TGTGCCAGCACCTTCTCAAACGAGGGGGCGAAGTACGAGCAGTACTTC	CASTFSNEGAKYEQYF	once	TRBV6-6	TRBD1	TRBJ2-7
TGTGCCAGCAGCCCCCGGCCCGGGGGAAGCTCCTACAATGAGCAGTTCTTC	CASSPRPGGSSYNEQFF	many	TRBV7-6	NA	TRBJ2-1
TGCGCCAGCAGGCCAGGGGTCAATCAGCCCCAGCATTTT	CASRPGVNQPQHF	few	TRBV5-1	NA	TRBJ1-5
TGTGCCAGCAGTTTATACCAGAGCTCCTACAATGAGCAGTTCTTC	CASSLYQSSYNEQFF	NA	TRBV12-3/TRBV12-4	NA	TRBJ2-1
TGTGCCAGCAGCTCGGGGGGAGAGGGGACAATGATCTATGAGCAGTTCTTC	CASSSGGEGTMIYEQFF	NA	TRBV5-4	NA	TRBJ2-1
TGTGCCAGCACCGGGGGGTTTTTAGGAGGCTACACCTTC	CASTGGFLGGYTF	many	TRBV6-1	NA	TRBJ1-2
TGTGCCAGCAGCTCGAACCACAGGTACAATGAGCAGTTCTTC	CASSSNHRYNEQFF	many	TRBV7-2	NA	TRBJ2-1
TGTGCCAGCACCCAGCTGTCTAGCGGGGGGGCGGTCTGGCAAGAGACCCAGTACTTC	CASTQLSSGGAVWQETQYF	NA	TRBV6-2/TRBV6-3	TRBD2	TRBJ2-5
TGTGCCAGTCGGGATAACACTGAAGCTTTCTTT	CASRDNTEAFF	many	TRBV2	NA	TRBJ1-1